These T cell receptor beta chains were read from a single sample in a study of cytomegalovirus exposure and HLA in healthy donors. The data were produced by immunoSEQ multiplex PCR, yet TCRdb's version contains in-frame clones alone and is incomplete. The sample has more than 95,000 clones; the top ten hold 2% to 2.5%. The sample consisted of PBMCs. Receptor source: a man aged 35 to 55 in good health and CMV-seronegative. CDR3s include the opening cysteine and the closing phenylalanine or tryptophan.

v_gene	j_gene	CDR3aa
TRBV7-9	TRBJ1-6	CASSSTGTINSPLHF
TRBV7-9	TRBJ2-5	CASSPAPGETQYF
TRBV4-1	TRBJ1-6	CASSQSGPATSSYNSPLHF
TRBV30	TRBJ2-1	CAWSVGDFSYNEQFF
TRBV9	TRBJ2-5	CASSEGQRWETQYF
TRBV11-1	TRBJ2-5	CASSHREETQYF
TRBV10-3	TRBJ1-4	CAITPSTNEKLFF
TRBV4-3	TRBJ2-3	CASSLLDSTDTQYF
TRBV28	TRBJ2-6	CASRRNPGNGANVLTF
TRBV5-1	TRBJ2-7	CASSAGPSSYEQYF
TRBV18	TRBJ1-2	CASSRGNGYTF
TRBV28	TRBJ1-6	CASSDGSVRSNSPLHF
TRBV7-9	TRBJ2-3	CASSLELAGGPRDTQYF
TRBV19	TRBJ1-2	CASQDVGTGFGYTF
TRBV7-3	TRBJ2-1	CASSSVAGGGNEQFF
TRBV20-1	TRBJ1-1	CSAQGDTEAFF
TRBV5-1	TRBJ2-7	CASSITGGRYEQYF
TRBV27	TRBJ1-5	CASSPQGAGNQPQHF
TRBV6-5	-	CASSYKRLAGVNEQYF
TRBV4-2	TRBJ2-1	CASSHGTSGNNEQFF
TRBV5-4	TRBJ2-5	CASSPLPPTGTETQYF
TRBV19	TRBJ2-5	CASTQRTPSGETQYF
TRBV20-1	TRBJ1-1	CSGGGAFF
TRBV7-7	TRBJ2-2	CASSAGGDGELFF
TRBV2	TRBJ2-5	CASSANLGQGAETQYF